This is a list of T cell receptor beta chains from one sample in a study of blood T cell repertoires in COVID-19. Assay: immunoSEQ multiplex PCR; the TCRdb copy retains only in-frame clones and omits some. The sample lists 95,000 to 100,000 clones, 90% to 95% seen once, with 15% to 20% in the top ten. The sample taken for sequencing was peripheral blood. The receptors were gathered from a man over 45 with acute or convalescent COVID-19. Both conserved end residues are part of each CDR3. Fields, in order: V gene, J gene, CDR3 length, clone size, D gene, CDR3 protein, CDR3 DNA. D genes are given only for firm matches. Clone size is stated in some rows and not others, as once, few, many or a class when expanded.

TRBV19	TRBJ2-2	18	few	TRBD2	CASRPETSGGTNTGELFF	TGTGCCAGCCGACCGGAGACTAGCGGGGGTACGAACACCGGGGAGCTGTTTTTT
TRBV13	TRBJ1-1	15	once	.	CASSLADSKYTEAFF	TGTGCCAGCAGCTTAGCGGACAGTAAATACACTGAAGCTTTCTTT
TRBV28	TRBJ2-7	12	.	.	CASRLNIYEQYF	TGTGCCAGCAGACTAAACATCTACGAGCAGTACTTC
TRBV6-5	TRBJ1-6	15	.	TRBD1	CASSTRGPYNSPLHF	TGTGCCAGCAGTACCAGGGGGCCCTATAATTCACCCCTCCACTTT
TRBV3-1/TRBV3-2	TRBJ2-1	19	few	TRBD2	CASSQEGLAGGSSYNEQFF	TGTGCCAGCAGCCAAGAGGGACTAGCGGGGGGGAGCTCCTACAATGAGCAGTTCTTC
TRBV19	TRBJ1-1	14	.	.	CASSVGHMNTEAFF	TGTGCCAGTAGTGTGGGACACATGAACACTGAAGCTTTCTTT
TRBV12-5	TRBJ1-2	13	once	.	CASGLETGLGYTF	TGTGCTAGTGGTTTGGAAACAGGGCTTGGCTACACCTTC
TRBV4-3	TRBJ1-6	18	.	.	CASSQDLGGKIYNSPLHF	TGCGCCAGCAGCCAAGATTTAGGCGGGAAAATCTATAATTCACCCCTCCACTTT
TRBV28	TRBJ2-7	16	few	.	CASSLGDIPTSYEQYF	TGTGCCAGCAGTTTAGGCGACATTCCAACATCCTACGAGCAGTACTTC
TRBV10-1	TRBJ1-4	16	.	.	CASSEGRGPTNEKLFF	TGCGCCAGCAGTGAGGGCAGAGGGCCAACTAATGAAAAACTGTTTTTT